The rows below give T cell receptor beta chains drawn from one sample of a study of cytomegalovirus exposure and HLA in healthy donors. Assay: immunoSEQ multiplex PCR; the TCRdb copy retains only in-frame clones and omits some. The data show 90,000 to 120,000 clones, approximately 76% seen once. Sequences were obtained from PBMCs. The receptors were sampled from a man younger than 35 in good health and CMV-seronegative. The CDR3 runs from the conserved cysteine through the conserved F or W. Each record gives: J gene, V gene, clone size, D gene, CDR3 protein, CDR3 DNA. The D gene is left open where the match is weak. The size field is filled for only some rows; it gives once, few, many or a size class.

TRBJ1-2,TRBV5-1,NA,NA,CASSLGPGRTNYGYTF,TGCGCCAGCAGCTTGGGCCCAGGGCGAACTAACTATGGCTACACCTTC
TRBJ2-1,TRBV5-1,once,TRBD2,CASSYGLAGVNEQFF,TGCGCCAGCAGCTATGGACTAGCGGGGGTTAATGAGCAGTTCTTC
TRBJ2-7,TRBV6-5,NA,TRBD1,CASTGQGNEQYF,TGTGCCAGCACGGGACAGGGTAACGAGCAGTACTTC
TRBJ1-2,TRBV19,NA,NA,CASSLGSAAGYPF,TGTGCCAGTAGTTTGGGGAGCGCGGCTGGCTACCCCTTC
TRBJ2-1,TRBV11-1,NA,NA,CASSLDQVAFF,TGTGCCAGCAGCTTAGATCAGGTGGCGTTCTTC
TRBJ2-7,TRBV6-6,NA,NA,CASRQGGEQYF,TGTGCCAGCAGGCAGGGGGGCGAGCAGTACTTC
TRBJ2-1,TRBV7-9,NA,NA,CASSFLTGEQFF,TGTGCCAGCAGCTTCCTGACTGGCGAGCAGTTCTTC
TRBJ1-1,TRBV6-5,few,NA,CASGQLNTEAFF,TGTGCCAGCGGACAGCTGAACACTGAAGCTTTCTTT
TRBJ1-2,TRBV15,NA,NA,CATSRDEGYYTF,TGTGCCACCAGCAGAGATGAGGGTTACTACACCTTC
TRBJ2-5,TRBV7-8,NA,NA,CASSFVAGAVGTQYF,TGTGCCAGCAGCTTCGTGGCTGGGGCGGTGGGGACCCAGTACTTC
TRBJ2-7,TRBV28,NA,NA,CASSFQAIHEQCF,TGTGCCAGCAGTTTCCAGGCGATACACGAGCAGTGCTTC
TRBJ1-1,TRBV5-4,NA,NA,CASSLPQGRGTEAFF,TGTGCCAGCAGCCTGCCCCAGGGCAGGGGAACTGAAGCTTTCTTT
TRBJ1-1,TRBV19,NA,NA,CASSSIGAFGLKGTEAFF,TGTGCCAGTAGCTCCATAGGCGCTTTTGGACTAAAGGGGACTGAAGCTTTCTTT
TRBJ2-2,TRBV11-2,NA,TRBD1,CASSNRGEDTGELFF,TGTGCCAGCAGTAACAGGGGAGAGGACACCGGGGAGCTGTTTTTT
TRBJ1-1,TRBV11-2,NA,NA,CASSFGSAEAFF,TGTGCCAGCAGCTTCGGCAGCGCTGAAGCTTTCTTT
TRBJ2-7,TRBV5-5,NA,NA,CASSLVLEQYF,TGTGCCAGCAGCTTGGTTCTGGAGCAGTACTTC
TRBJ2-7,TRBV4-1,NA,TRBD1,CASSAKPGQGAYEQYF,TGCGCCAGCAGCGCTAAACCGGGACAGGGGGCCTACGAGCAGTACTTC
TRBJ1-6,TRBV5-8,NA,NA,CASSLVILGSSYNSPLHF,TGTGCCAGCAGCTTGGTCATACTGGGGAGCTCCTATAATTCACCCCTCCACTTT
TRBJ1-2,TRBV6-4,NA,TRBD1,CASSDSTGGIGGYTF,TGTGCCAGCAGTGACTCGACAGGGGGAATTGGTGGCTACACCTTC
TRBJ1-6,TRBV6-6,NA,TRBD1,CASSSQGNSPLHF,TGTGCCAGCAGTTCACAGGGGAATTCACCCCTCCACTTT
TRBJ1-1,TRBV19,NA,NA,CASIGQKYTEAFF,TGTGCCAGTATAGGACAGAAATACACTGAAGCTTTCTTT
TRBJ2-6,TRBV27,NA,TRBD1,CASSLRDRVNGANVLTF,TGTGCCAGTTCCCTAAGGGACAGGGTTAATGGGGCCAACGTCCTGACTTTC
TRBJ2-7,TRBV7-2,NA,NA,CASSPNILSGSYEQYF,TGTGCCAGCAGCCCAAATATCTTGAGTGGTTCCTACGAGCAGTACTTC
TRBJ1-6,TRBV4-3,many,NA,CASSQVGVNSPLHF,TGCGCCAGCAGCCAAGTGGGCGTTAATTCACCCCTCCACTTT